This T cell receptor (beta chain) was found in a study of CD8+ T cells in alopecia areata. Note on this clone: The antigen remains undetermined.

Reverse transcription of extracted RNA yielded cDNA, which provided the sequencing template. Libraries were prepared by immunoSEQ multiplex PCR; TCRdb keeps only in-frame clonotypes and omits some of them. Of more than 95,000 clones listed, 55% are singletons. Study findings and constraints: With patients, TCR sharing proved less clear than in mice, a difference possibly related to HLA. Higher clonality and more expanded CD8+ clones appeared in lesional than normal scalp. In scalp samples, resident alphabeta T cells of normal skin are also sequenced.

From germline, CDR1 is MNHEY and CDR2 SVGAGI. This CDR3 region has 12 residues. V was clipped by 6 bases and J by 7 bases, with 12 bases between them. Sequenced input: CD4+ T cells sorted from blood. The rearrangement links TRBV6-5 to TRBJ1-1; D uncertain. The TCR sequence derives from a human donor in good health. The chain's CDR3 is CASRSLDLEAFF. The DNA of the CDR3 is TGTGCCAGCAGGTCCCTGGACCTTGAAGCTTTCTTT.